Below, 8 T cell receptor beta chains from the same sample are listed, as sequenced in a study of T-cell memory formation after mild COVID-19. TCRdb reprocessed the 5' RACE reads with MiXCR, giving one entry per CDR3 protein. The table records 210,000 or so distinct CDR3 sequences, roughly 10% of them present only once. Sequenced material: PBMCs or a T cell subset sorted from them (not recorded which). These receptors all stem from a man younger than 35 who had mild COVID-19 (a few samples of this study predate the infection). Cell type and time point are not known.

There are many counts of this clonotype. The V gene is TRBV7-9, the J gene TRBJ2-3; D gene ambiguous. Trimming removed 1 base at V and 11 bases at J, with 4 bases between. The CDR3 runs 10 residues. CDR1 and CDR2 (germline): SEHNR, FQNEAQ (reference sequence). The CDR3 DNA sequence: TGTGCCAGCAGCTTAGTGGTGCAGTATTTT. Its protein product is CASSLVVQYF. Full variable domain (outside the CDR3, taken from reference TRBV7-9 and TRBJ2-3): DTGVSQNPRHKITKRGQNVTFRCDPISEHNRLYWYRQTLGQGPEFLTYFQNEAQLEKSRLLSDRFSAERPKGSFSTLEIQRTEQGDSAMYLCASSLVVQYFGPGTRLTVL.

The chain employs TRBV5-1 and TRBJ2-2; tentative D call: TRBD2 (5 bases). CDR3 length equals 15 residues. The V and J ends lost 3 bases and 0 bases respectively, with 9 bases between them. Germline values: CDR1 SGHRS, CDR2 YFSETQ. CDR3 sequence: CASSWEYANTGELFF. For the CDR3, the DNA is TGCGCCAGCAGCTGGGAGTACGCGAACACCGGGGAGCTGTTTTTT. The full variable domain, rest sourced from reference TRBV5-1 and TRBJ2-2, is KAGVTQTPRYLIKTRGQQVTLSCSPISGHRSVSWYQQTPGQGLQFLFEYFSETQRNKGNFPGRFSGRQFSNSRSEMNVSTLELGDSALYLCASSWEYANTGELFFGEGSRLTVL.

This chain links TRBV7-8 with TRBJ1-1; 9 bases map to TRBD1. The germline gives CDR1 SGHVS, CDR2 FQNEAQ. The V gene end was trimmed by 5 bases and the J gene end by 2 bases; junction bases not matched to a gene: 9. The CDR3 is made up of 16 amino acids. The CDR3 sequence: CASSPRTGEGNTEAFF. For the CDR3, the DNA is TGTGCCAGCAGCCCCCGGACAGGGGAGGGTAACACTGAAGCTTTCTTT.

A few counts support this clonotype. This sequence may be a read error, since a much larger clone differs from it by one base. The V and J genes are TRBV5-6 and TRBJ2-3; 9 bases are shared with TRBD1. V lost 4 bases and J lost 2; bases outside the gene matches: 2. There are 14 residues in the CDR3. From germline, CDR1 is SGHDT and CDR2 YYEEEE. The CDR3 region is CASSRDRVTDTQYF. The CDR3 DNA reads TGTGCCAGCAGCCGGGACAGGGTCACAGATACGCAGTATTTT.

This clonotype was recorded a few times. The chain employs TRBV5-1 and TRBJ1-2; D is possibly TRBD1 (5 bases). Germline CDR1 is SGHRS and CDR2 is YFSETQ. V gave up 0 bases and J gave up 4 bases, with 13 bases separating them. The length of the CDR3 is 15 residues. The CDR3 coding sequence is TGCGCCAGCAGCTTGGAAAGTCGGGGCCCCTATGGCTACACCTTC. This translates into CASSLESRGPYGYTF.

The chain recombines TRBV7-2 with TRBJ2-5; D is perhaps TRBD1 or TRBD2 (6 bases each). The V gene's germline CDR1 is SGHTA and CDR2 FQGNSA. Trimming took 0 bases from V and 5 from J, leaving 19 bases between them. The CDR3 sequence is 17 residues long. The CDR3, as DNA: TGTGCCAGCAGCTTAGCGGGAGCCCGAAGGAGGGGGGAGACCCAGTACTTC. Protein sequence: CASSLAGARRRGETQYF.

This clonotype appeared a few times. CDR3 region: CSAQSRARQETQYF. The CDR3 DNA sequence: TGCAGTGCCCAATCCAGGGCAAGACAAGAGACCCAGTACTTC. The rearrangement uses TRBV20-1 and TRBJ2-5, with D tentatively TRBD1 (5 bases). Germline V gene data show CDR1 as DFQATT and CDR2 as SNEGSKA (reference sequence). Trimming took off 6 bases at V and 2 bases at J, with 16 bases between the two ends. This CDR3 spans 14 amino acids.

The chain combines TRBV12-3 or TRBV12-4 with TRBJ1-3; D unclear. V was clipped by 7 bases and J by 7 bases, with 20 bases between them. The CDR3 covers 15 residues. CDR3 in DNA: TGTGCCAGCACCCAACAAAGGCTGATTGGGAACACCATATATTTT. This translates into CASTQQRLIGNTIYF.